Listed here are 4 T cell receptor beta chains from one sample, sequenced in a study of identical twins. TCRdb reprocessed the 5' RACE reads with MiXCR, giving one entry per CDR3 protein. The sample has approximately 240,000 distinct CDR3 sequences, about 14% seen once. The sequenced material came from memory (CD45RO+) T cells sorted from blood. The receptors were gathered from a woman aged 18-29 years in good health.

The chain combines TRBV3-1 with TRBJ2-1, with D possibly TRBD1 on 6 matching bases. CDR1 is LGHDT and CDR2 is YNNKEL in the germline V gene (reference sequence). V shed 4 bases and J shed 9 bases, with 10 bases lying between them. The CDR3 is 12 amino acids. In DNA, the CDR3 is TGTGCCAGCAGCCGCAGACAGGCTGAGCAGTTCTTC. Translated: CASSRRQAEQFF.

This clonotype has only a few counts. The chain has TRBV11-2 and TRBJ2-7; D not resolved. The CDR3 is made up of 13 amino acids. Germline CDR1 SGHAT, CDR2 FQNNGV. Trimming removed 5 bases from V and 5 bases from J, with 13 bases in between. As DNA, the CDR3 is TGTGCCAGCAGCCCGGACCCTGCCCACGAGCAGTACTTC. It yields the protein CASSPDPAHEQYF.

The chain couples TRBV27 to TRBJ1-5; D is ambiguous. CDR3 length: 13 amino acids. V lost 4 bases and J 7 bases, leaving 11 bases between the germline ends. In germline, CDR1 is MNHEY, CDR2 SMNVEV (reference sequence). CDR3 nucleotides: TGTGCCAGCAGTTATAAGACGCGCCAGCCCCAGCATTTT. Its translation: CASSYKTRQPQHF.

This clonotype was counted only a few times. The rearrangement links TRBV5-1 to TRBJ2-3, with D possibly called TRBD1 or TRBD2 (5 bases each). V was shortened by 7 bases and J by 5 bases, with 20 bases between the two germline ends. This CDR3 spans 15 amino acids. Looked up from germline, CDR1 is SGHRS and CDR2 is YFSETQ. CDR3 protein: CASAPGSRVKDTQYF. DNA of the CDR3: TGCGCCAGCGCCCCTGGGAGCAGGGTAAAAGATACGCAGTATTTT.